Detailed here is one T cell receptor beta chain. Participants had their cohort set by participant-reported clinical history. Recovery among Cohort 3 donors was established by two negative PCRs, clearance, or symptom resolution. Under the authors' procedure: Using reference gene primer amplification, nucleated cell counts were estimated. Assay: immunoSEQ multiplex PCR; the TCRdb copy retains only in-frame clones and omits some. V, J and clone size reflect that table, while D and trimming were determined from the DNA. The sample lists around 200,000 clones, about nine tenths occurring once. The data derive from a study of blood T cell repertoires in COVID-19. Study at large: Samples representing acute and convalescent COVID-19 were sourced from the United States, Italy and Spain.

Sequencing was done on a sample of PBMCs or T cells enriched from blood (not recorded which). The TCR comes from a man in his thirties or forties who had recovered from COVID-19.

The CDR3 sequence: CASSHLVQGPSSYEQYF. CDR3 DNA: TGCGCCAGCAGTCATCTGGTTCAGGGGCCCAGCTCCTACGAGCAGTACTTC. The gene calls are TRBV23-1 and TRBJ2-7, with D possibly being TRBD1 (6 bases). TRBV23-1 is treated as an ORF (open reading frame) with a function not yet certain. The length of the CDR3 is 17 residues. The ends were cut back, 3 bases at V and 0 bases at J, with 18 bases in the middle.